This record looks at one T cell receptor beta chain sequence and its context. These data originate in a study of blood T cell repertoires in COVID-19. Across the whole study: COVID-19 samples from acute and convalescent phases originated in the United States, Italy and Spain. PBMCs, B-cell-depleted T cells, or T cells provided the cDNA or gDNA that made up the material.

Original handling: How many nucleated cells were present was estimated from reference gene primer amplification. Profiled with immunoSEQ multiplex PCR; TCRdb holds only in-frame clones, not every one. V, J and clone size derive from that table, while D and trimming were established from the DNA sequence. The sample lists tens of thousands of clones; approximately 80% were seen once. The CDR3 is 15 amino acids. V shed 1 base and J 5 bases; nucleotides not matched to a gene: 4. Looked up from germline, CDR1 is LNHNV and CDR2 is YYDKDF (reference sequence). The source is a woman older than 75 with acute or convalescent COVID-19. The sample taken for sequencing was peripheral blood. V is TRBV15 and J is TRBJ2-1, with TRBD2 matching over 8 bases. CDR3 sequence reads: CATSRGGLVNNEQFF. CDR3 nucleotides: TGTGCCACCAGCAGAGGGGGACTAGTCAACAATGAGCAGTTCTTC.